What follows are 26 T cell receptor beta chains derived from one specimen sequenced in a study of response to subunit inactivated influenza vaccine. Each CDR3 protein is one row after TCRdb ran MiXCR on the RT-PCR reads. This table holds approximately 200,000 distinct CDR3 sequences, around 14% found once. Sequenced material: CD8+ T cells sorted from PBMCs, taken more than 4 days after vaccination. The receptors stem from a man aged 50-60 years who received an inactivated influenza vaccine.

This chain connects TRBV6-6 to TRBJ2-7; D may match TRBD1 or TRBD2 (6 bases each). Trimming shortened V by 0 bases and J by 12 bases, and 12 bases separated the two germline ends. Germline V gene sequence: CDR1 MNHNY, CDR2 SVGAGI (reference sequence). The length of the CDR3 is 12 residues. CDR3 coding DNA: TGTGCCAGCAGTTACTCAGGGGGAGGCGGGTACTTC. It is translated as CASSYSGGGGYF.

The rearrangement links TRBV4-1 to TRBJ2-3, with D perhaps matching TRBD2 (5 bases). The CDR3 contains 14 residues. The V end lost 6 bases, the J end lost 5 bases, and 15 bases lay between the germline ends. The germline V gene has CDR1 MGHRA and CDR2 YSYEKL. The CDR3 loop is CASSPKLVGDTQYF. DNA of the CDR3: TGCGCCAGCAGTCCAAAACTAGTCGGAGATACGCAGTATTTT.

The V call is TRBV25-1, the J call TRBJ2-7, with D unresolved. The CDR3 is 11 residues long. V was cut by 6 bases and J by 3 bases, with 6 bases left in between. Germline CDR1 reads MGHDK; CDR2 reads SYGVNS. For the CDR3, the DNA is TGTGCCAGCAGGGACCTCTACGAGCAGTACTTC. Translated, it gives CASRDLYEQYF.

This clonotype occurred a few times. DNA for the CDR3: TGTGCCAGCAGGTCCGGACAGGGATTCTACAATGAGCAGTTCTTC. Protein product: CASRSGQGFYNEQFF. The chain employs TRBV28 and TRBJ2-1, with 8 bases aligning to TRBD1. Germline V gene sequence: CDR1 MDHEN, CDR2 SYDVKM. Germline trimming cut 6 bases from V and 3 bases from J; bases unmatched to any gene: 7. This CDR3 is built from 15 residues.

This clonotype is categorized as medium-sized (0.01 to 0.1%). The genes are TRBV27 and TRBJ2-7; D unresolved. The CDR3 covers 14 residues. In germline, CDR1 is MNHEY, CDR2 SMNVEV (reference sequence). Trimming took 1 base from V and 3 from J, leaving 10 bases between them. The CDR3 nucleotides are TGTGCCAGCAGTTTATATGGGGTATACTACGAGCAGTACTTC. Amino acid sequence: CASSLYGVYYEQYF.

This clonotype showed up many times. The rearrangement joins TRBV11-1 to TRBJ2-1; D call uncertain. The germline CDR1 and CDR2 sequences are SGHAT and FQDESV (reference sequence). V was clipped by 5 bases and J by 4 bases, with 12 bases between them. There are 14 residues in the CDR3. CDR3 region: CASSPRGNYNEQFF. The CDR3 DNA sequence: TGTGCCAGCAGCCCACGTGGGAATTACAATGAGCAGTTCTTC.

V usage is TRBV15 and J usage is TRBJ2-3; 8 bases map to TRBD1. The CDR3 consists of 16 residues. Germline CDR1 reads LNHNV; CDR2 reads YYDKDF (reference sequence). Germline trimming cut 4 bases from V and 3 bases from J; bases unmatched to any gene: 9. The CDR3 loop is CATSTGQGIMTDTQYF. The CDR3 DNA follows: TGTGCCACCAGCACCGGACAGGGTATTATGACAGATACGCAGTATTTT.

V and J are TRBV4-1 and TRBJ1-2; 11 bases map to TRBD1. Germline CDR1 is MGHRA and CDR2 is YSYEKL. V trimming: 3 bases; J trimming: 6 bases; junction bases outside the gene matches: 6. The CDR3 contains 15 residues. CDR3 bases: TGCGCCAGCAGCCACCGGACAGGGGGCTTCGATGGCTACACCTTC. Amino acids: CASSHRTGGFDGYTF.

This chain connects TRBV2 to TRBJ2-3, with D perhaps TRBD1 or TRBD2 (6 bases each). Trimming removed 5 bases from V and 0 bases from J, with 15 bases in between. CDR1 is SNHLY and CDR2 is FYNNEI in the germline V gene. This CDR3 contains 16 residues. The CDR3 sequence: CASSTLGGFSTDTQYF. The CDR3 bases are TGTGCCAGCAGTACTCTGGGGGGCTTTAGCACAGATACGCAGTATTTT.

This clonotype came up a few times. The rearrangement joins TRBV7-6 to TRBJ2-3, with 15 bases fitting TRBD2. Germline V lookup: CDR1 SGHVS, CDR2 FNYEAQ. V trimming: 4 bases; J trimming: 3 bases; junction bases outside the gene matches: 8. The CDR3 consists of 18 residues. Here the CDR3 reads CASSSSGLAGGRTDTQYF. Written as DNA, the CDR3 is TGTGCCAGCAGCTCATCCGGACTAGCGGGAGGGAGGACAGATACGCAGTATTTT.

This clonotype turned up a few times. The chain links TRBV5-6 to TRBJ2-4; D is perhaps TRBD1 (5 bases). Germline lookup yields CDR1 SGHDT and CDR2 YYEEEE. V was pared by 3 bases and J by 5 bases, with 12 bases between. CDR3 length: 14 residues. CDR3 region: CASSSGARENIQYF. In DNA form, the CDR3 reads TGTGCCAGCAGCTCTGGGGCCAGGGAAAACATTCAGTACTTC.

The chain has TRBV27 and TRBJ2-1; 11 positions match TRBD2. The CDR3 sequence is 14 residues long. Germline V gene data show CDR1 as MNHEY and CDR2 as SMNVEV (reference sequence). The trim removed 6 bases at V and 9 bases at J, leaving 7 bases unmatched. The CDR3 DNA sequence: TGTGCCAGCAGAGTACTAGCGGGAGCATCTGAGCAGTTCTTC. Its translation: CASRVLAGASEQFF.

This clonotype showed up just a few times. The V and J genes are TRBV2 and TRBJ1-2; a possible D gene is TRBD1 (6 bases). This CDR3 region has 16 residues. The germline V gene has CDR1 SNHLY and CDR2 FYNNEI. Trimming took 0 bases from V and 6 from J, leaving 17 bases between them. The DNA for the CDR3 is TGTGCCAGCAGTGAAGCGCTTCGGGGGGGCGCCCATGGCTACACCTTC. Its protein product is CASSEALRGGAHGYTF. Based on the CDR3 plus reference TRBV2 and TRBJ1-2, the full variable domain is EPEVTQTPSHQVTQMGQEVILRCVPISNHLYFYWYRQILGQKVEFLVSFYNNEISEKSEIFDDQFSVERPDGSNFTLKIRSTKLEDSAMYFCASSEALRGGAHGYTFGSGTRLTVV.

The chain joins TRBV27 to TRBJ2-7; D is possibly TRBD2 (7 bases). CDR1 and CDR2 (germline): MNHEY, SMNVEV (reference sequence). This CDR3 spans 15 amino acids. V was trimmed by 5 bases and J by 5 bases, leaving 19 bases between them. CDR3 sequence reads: CASSPTVGGDNEQYF. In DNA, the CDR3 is TGTGCCAGCAGTCCCACGGTGGGAGGGGACAACGAGCAGTACTTC.

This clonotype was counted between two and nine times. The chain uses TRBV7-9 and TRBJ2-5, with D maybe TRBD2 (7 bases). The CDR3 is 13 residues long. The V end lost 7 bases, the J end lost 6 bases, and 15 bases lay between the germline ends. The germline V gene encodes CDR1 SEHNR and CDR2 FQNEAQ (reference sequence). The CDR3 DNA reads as TGTGCCAGCACCATTGGGAGGGGGAAGACCCAGTACTTC. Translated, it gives CASTIGRGKTQYF.

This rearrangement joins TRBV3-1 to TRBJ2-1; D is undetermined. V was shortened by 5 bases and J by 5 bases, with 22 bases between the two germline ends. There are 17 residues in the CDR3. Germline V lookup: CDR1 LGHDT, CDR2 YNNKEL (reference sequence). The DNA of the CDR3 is TGTGCCAGCAGCGCGCACCGACTTGTCCTCTACGACAATGAGCAGTTCTTC. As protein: CASSAHRLVLYDNEQFF.

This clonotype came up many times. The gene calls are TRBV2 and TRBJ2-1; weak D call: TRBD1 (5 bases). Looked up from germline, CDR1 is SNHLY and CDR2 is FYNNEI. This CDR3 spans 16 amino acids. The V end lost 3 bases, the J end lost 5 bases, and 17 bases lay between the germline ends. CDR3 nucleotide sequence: TGTGCCAGCAGTGAGCTAAAGGGGCTTCGGGACAATGAGCAGTTCTTC. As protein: CASSELKGLRDNEQFF.

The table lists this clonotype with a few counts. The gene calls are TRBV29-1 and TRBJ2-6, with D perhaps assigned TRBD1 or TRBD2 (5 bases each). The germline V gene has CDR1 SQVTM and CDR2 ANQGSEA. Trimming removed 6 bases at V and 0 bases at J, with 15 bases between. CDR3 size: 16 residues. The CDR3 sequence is CSVALGVGSGANVLTF. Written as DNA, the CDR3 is TGCAGCGTAGCTCTGGGGGTGGGCTCTGGGGCCAACGTCCTGACTTTC.

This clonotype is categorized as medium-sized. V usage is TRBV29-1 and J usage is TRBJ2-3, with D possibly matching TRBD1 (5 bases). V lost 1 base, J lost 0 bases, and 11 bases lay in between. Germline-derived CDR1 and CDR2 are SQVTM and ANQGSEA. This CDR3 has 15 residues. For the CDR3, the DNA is TGCAGCGTTGAAGTTAAGGGGTCTAGCACAGATACGCAGTATTTT. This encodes CSVEVKGSSTDTQYF.

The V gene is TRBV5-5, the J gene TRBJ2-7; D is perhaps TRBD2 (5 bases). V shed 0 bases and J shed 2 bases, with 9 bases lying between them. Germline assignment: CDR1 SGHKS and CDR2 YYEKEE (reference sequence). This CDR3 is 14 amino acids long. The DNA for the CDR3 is TGTGCCAGCAGCTTGGGCTACGGGGCCTACGAGCAGTACTTC. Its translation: CASSLGYGAYEQYF.

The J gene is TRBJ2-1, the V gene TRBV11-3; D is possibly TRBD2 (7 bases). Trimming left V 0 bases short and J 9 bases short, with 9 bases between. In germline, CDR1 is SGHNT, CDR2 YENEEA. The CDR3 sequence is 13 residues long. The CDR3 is CASSLERGGEQFF. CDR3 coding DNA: TGTGCCAGCAGCTTAGAGAGGGGGGGTGAGCAGTTCTTC.

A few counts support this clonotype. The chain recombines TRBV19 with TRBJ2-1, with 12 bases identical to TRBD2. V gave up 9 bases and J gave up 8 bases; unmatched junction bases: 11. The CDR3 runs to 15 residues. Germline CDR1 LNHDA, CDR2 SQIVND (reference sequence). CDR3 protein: CASPTTSGSPDEQFF. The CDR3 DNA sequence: TGTGCCAGCCCAACGACTAGCGGGAGTCCGGATGAGCAGTTCTTC. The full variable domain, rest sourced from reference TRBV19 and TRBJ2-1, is DGGITQSPKYLFRKEGQNVTLSCEQNLNHDAMYWYRQDPGQGLRLIYYSQIVNDFQKGDIAEGYSVSREKKESFPLTVTSAQKNPTAFYLCASPTTSGSPDEQFFGPGTRLTVL.

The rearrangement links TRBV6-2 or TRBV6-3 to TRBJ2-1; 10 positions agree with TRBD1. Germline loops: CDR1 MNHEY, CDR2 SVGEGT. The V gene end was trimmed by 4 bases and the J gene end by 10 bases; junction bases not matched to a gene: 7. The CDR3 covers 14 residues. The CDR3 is CASSFSGTGDEQFF. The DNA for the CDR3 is TGTGCCAGCAGTTTCTCCGGGACAGGGGACGAGCAGTTCTTC.

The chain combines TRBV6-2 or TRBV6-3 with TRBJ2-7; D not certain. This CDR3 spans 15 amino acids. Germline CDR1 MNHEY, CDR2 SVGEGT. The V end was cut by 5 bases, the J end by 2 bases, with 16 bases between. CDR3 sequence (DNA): TGTGCCAGCAGTCGTGGGCTACAGAGACCCTACGAGCAGTACTTC. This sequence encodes CASSRGLQRPYEQYF.

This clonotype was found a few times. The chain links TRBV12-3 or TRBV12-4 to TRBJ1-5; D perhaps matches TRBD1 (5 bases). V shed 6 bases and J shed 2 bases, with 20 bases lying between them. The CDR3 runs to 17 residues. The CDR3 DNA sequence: TGTGCCAGCAGCGATCGTCAGGGACTGCTCGGCAATCAGCCCCAGCATTTT. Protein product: CASSDRQGLLGNQPQHF.

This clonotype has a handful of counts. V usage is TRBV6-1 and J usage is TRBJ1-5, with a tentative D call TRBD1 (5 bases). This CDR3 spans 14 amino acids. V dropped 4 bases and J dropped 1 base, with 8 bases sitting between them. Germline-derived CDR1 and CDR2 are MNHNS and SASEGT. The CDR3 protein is CASSVWGSNQPQHF. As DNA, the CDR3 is TGTGCCAGCAGTGTGTGGGGGAGCAATCAGCCCCAGCATTTT.